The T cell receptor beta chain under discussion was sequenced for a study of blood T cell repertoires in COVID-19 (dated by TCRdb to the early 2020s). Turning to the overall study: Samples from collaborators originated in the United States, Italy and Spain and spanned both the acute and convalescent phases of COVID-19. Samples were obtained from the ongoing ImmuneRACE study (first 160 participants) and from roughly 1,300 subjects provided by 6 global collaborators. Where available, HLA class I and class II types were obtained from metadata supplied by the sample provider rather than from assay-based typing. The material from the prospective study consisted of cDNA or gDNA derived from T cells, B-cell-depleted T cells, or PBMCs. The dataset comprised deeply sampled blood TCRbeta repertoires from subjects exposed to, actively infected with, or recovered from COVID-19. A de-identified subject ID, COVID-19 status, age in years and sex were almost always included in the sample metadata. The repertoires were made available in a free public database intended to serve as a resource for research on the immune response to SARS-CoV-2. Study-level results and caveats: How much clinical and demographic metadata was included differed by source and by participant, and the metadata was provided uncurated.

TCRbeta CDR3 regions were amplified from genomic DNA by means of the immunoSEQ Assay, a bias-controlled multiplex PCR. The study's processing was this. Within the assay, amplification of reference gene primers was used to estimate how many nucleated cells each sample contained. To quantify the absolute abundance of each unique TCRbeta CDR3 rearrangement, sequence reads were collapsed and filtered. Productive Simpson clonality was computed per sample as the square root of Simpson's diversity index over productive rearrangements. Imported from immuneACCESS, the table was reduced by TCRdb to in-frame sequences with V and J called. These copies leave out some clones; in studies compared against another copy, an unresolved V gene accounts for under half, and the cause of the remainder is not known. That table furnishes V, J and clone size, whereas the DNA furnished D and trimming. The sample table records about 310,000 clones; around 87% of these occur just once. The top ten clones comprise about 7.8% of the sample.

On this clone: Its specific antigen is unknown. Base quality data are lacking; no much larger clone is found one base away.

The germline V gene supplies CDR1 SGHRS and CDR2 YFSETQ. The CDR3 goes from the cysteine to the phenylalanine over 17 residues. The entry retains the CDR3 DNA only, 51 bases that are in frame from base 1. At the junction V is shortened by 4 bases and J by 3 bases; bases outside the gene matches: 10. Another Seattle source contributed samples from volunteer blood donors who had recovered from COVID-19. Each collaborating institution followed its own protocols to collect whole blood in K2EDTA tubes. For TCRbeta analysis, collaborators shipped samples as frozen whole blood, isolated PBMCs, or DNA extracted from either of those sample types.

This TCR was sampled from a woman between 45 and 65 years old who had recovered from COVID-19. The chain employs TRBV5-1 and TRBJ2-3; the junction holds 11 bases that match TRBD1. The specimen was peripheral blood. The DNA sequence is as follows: TGCGCCAGCAGCGGAGGACAGGGGGCGATCTGGACAGATACGCAGTATTTT. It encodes CASSGGQGAIWTDTQYF. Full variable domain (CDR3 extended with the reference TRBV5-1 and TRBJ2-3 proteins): KAGVTQTPRYLIKTRGQQVTLSCSPISGHRSVSWYQQTPGQGLQFLFEYFSETQRNKGNFPGRFSGRQFSNSRSEMNVSTLELGDSALYLCASSGGQGAIWTDTQYFGPGTRLTVL.